These T cell receptor beta chains were read from a single sample in a study of cytomegalovirus exposure and HLA in healthy donors. Using immunoSEQ multiplex PCR, the repertoire was profiled, and TCRdb retains in-frame clones only, with some absent. The data hold 130,000 or so clones, with around nine tenths observed a single time. Input material: PBMCs. The source of these receptors is a young man in good health and CMV-seronegative. Each CDR3 is given with its conserved first and last residue. Fields, in order: J gene, D gene, V gene, clone size, CDR3 DNA, CDR3 protein. A D gene is named only where the DNA matches it firmly. Rows may omit the clone size; those that give it use once, few, many or a size class.

J: TRBJ1-2; D: NA; V: TRBV28; size: NA; DNA: TGTGCCAGCAGTCTAGACCGCCAAGGGGCTAACACCTTC; CDR3: CASSLDRQGANTF
J: TRBJ2-7; D: TRBD2; V: TRBV6-5; size: NA; DNA: TGTGCCAGCAGTTACTCCCTCGCTAGCGGTTACGAGCAGTACTTC; CDR3: CASSYSLASGYEQYF
J: TRBJ2-7; D: NA; V: TRBV4-1; size: NA; DNA: TGCGCCAGCAGCCAGGCCCCGCCTTTGGAGCTAGGCGCTGTCGAGCAGTACTTC; CDR3: CASSQAPPLELGAVEQYF
J: TRBJ1-6; D: TRBD1; V: TRBV6-1; size: NA; DNA: TGTGCCACCATGGACAGGGGGAATTCACCCCTCCACTTT; CDR3: CATMDRGNSPLHF
J: TRBJ2-7; D: TRBD1; V: TRBV7-9; size: NA; DNA: TGTGCCAGCAGTCCCCGGGACAGGGCCTACGAGCAGTACTTC; CDR3: CASSPRDRAYEQYF
J: TRBJ1-1; D: TRBD1; V: TRBV18; size: NA; DNA: TGTGCCAGCTCACCATACGACAGGGCCTCTGAAGCTTTCTTT; CDR3: CASSPYDRASEAFF
J: TRBJ2-1; D: NA; V: TRBV6-5; size: NA; DNA: TGTGCCAGCAGTTACAACGGGGTAAGCTCCTACAATGAGCAGTTCTTC; CDR3: CASSYNGVSSYNEQFF
J: TRBJ1-5; D: TRBD1; V: TRBV18; size: NA; DNA: TGTGCCAGCTCCGACAGGGGCTATCAGCCCCAGCATTTT; CDR3: CASSDRGYQPQHF
J: TRBJ1-4; D: NA; V: TRBV28; size: NA; DNA: TGTGCCAGCAGGGACTCAACATGGGAAAAACTGTTTTTT; CDR3: CASRDSTWEKLFF
J: TRBJ2-5; D: NA; V: TRBV7-6; size: NA; DNA: TGTGCCAGCGGAATTGGGCCGACCCAGTACTTC; CDR3: CASGIGPTQYF
J: TRBJ1-6; D: NA; V: TRBV6-1; size: NA; DNA: TGTGCCAGCAGGTCCGACAGGACGTCATCTCGCCTCCACTTT; CDR3: CASRSDRTSSRLHF
J: TRBJ1-2; D: NA; V: TRBV29-1; size: NA; DNA: TGCAGCGTTGGGGAGGGCGTCGGTGGCTACACCTTC; CDR3: CSVGEGVGGYTF
J: TRBJ1-4; D: NA; V: TRBV5-1; size: once; DNA: TGCGCCAGCAGTCGAGGCAGATCGTATGAAAAACTGTTTTTT; CDR3: CASSRGRSYEKLFF
J: TRBJ2-7; D: NA; V: TRBV27; size: NA; DNA: TGTGCCAGCAGTTCCAGACTCGTTTACGAGCAGTACTTC; CDR3: CASSSRLVYEQYF
J: TRBJ2-3; D: TRBD2; V: TRBV7-3; size: once; DNA: TGTGCCAGCAGCACCGGACTAGCGGGGGGGATTTACACAGATACGCAGTATTTT; CDR3: CASSTGLAGGIYTDTQYF
J: TRBJ1-2; D: NA; V: TRBV27; size: NA; DNA: TGTGCCAGCAGTCAGGCCGCGGGACCCCACCAAAGGTTCCACTATGGCTACACCTTC; CDR3: CASSQAAGPHQRFHYGYTF
J: TRBJ2-1; D: TRBD2; V: TRBV9; size: NA; DNA: TGTGCCAGCAGCCCGCGGACTAGCGGGGGGAGGGAGCAGTTCTTC; CDR3: CASSPRTSGGREQFF
J: TRBJ2-7; D: NA; V: TRBV7-2; size: once; DNA: TGTGCCAGCAGCTTACAGGGTTCGCTCGAGCAGTACTTC; CDR3: CASSLQGSLEQYF
J: TRBJ1-1; D: NA; V: TRBV4-1; size: once; DNA: TGCGCCAGCAGCCACCTCTTCGACAGCCCGGAAGCTTTCTTT; CDR3: CASSHLFDSPEAFF
J: TRBJ2-2; D: NA; V: TRBV29-1; size: NA; DNA: TGCAGCGTTGCATCTAGCCCCTCGAACACCGGGGAGCTGTTTTTT; CDR3: CSVASSPSNTGELFF
J: TRBJ1-1; D: TRBD1; V: TRBV6-6; size: few; DNA: TGTGCCAGCAGTCGCCGGACAGGGGGGATGAACACTGAAGCTTTCTTT; CDR3: CASSRRTGGMNTEAFF
J: TRBJ2-7; D: TRBD1; V: TRBV10-3; size: NA; DNA: TGTGCCACTACCGCCGGGACAGGGGCCCACGAGCAGTACTTC; CDR3: CATTAGTGAHEQYF
J: TRBJ2-1; D: NA; V: TRBV11-3; size: NA; DNA: TGTGCCAGCAGCCCGGGTTATAGCGGCGGAGAGCAGTTCTTC; CDR3: CASSPGYSGGEQFF
J: TRBJ2-7; D: NA; V: TRBV5-6; size: NA; DNA: TGTGCCAGCAGCCCGCGAGGAATGGACGGGAAGCAGTACTTC; CDR3: CASSPRGMDGKQYF
J: TRBJ2-5; D: NA; V: TRBV6-5; size: NA; DNA: TGTGCCAGCAGTTATCAGGGGGAGACCCAGTACTTC; CDR3: CASSYQGETQYF
J: TRBJ2-5; D: TRBD2; V: TRBV10-3; size: NA; DNA: TGTGCCATCAGTGGCCCTGGAAGCGGGGGGGAACAAGAGACCCAGTACTTC; CDR3: CAISGPGSGGEQETQYF
J: TRBJ2-7; D: NA; V: TRBV4-1; size: NA; DNA: TGCGCCAGCAGCCAAGATTCGACAGGAATTCTCTACGAGCAGTACTTC; CDR3: CASSQDSTGILYEQYF
J: TRBJ2-7; D: TRBD1; V: TRBV11-2; size: NA; DNA: TGTGCCAGCAGCTTGGGACAGGGGGCAAGGGAGCAGTACTTC; CDR3: CASSLGQGAREQYF
J: TRBJ1-2; D: NA; V: TRBV5-4; size: NA; DNA: TGTGCCAGCAGCTTGTCCGCAGGCTCTAACTATGGCTACACCTTC; CDR3: CASSLSAGSNYGYTF
J: TRBJ2-3; D: NA; V: TRBV7-3; size: NA; DNA: TGTGCCAGCAGCTTAGTCGGGGACACAGATACGCAGTATTTT; CDR3: CASSLVGDTDTQYF
J: TRBJ1-5; D: TRBD1; V: TRBV2; size: NA; DNA: TGTGCCAGCCGGGGGACAGGTTCTAATCAGCCCCAGCATTTT; CDR3: CASRGTGSNQPQHF
J: TRBJ1-1; D: NA; V: TRBV2; size: NA; DNA: TGTGCCAGCAGTGAATCAGGGGTAGAAGCTTTCTTT; CDR3: CASSESGVEAFF
J: TRBJ1-5; D: NA; V: TRBV2; size: NA; DNA: TGTGCCAGCAGTGGGAGCCTCAGGGGTCAGCCCCAGCATTTT; CDR3: CASSGSLRGQPQHF
J: TRBJ2-3; D: TRBD1; V: TRBV7-8; size: NA; DNA: TGTGCCAGCAGCCTAGACAGGGTGAGCACAGATACGCAGTATTTT; CDR3: CASSLDRVSTDTQYF
J: TRBJ1-2; D: TRBD1; V: TRBV7-2; size: NA; DNA: TGTGCCAGCAGCTTAGTTGCGACAGGGGGGACGGACTATGGCTACACCTTC; CDR3: CASSLVATGGTDYGYTF
J: TRBJ2-7; D: NA; V: TRBV6-5; size: NA; DNA: TGTGCCAGCAGGGTATTCGGGACTCCCTACGAGCAGTACTTC; CDR3: CASRVFGTPYEQYF
J: TRBJ1-5; D: NA; V: TRBV2; size: NA; DNA: TGTGCCAGCACCCCGGGGGGTCGTAGCAATCAGCCCCAGCATTTT; CDR3: CASTPGGRSNQPQHF
J: TRBJ2-1; D: TRBD1; V: TRBV2; size: NA; DNA: TGTGCCAGCAGCGAACAGGGGGCCCCCTACAATGAGCAGTTCTTC; CDR3: CASSEQGAPYNEQFF
J: TRBJ1-1; D: NA; V: TRBV5-1; size: once; DNA: TGCGCCAGCCTCAAGGGGCCAGAGAACACTGAAGCTTTCTTT; CDR3: CASLKGPENTEAFF
J: TRBJ1-3; D: TRBD1; V: TRBV5-4; size: NA; DNA: TGTGCCAGCAGCCCAGGGACAGTCTCTGGAAACACCATATATTTT; CDR3: CASSPGTVSGNTIYF
J: TRBJ1-1; D: TRBD1; V: TRBV2; size: few; DNA: TGTGCCAGCAGTGAACTGCCCAGGGGGAGCGGTGAAGCTTTCTTT; CDR3: CASSELPRGSGEAFF